This is a list of T cell receptor beta chains from one sample in a study of OX40 agonist ivuxolimab in advanced cancers. TCRdb's copy holds only in-frame clones and misses some; the assay was immunoSEQ multiplex PCR. The sample comprises around 79,000 clones, approximately 86% of which are singletons, and around 0.7% rests with the top ten. Sample: CD4+ or CD8+ T cells sorted from blood, taken in a trial of the OX40 agonist ivuxolimab. The receptors derive from an adult with an advanced solid tumor such as melanoma, head and neck, liver or kidney cancer. Both conserved end residues are part of each CDR3. Each record gives: D gene, clone size, J gene, CDR3 length, V gene, CDR3 protein, CDR3 DNA. A D gene is named only where the DNA matches it firmly. Size values are once, few and many counts, or a class for expanded clones, and some rows have none.

D gene: TRBD1; clone size: .; J gene: TRBJ2-3; CDR3 length: 15; V gene: TRBV7-2; CDR3 protein: CASSDRQGGTDTQYF; CDR3 DNA: TGTGCCAGCAGCGACCGACAGGGAGGCACAGATACGCAGTATTTT
D gene: TRBD1; clone size: few; J gene: TRBJ1-1; CDR3 length: 15; V gene: TRBV15; CDR3 protein: CATSRGDRLNTEAFF; CDR3 DNA: TGTGCCACCAGCAGAGGGGACAGACTGAACACTGAAGCTTTCTTT
D gene: .; clone size: .; J gene: TRBJ1-5; CDR3 length: 15; V gene: TRBV6-5; CDR3 protein: CASSPSSAGPQPQHF; CDR3 DNA: TGTGCCAGCAGTCCCTCATCAGCCGGACCTCAGCCCCAGCATTTT
D gene: TRBD1; clone size: .; J gene: TRBJ1-1; CDR3 length: 14; V gene: TRBV9; CDR3 protein: CASSVGQGGTEAFF; CDR3 DNA: TGTGCCAGCAGCGTAGGTCAGGGGGGCACTGAAGCTTTCTTT
D gene: TRBD1; clone size: .; J gene: TRBJ1-1; CDR3 length: 16; V gene: TRBV19; CDR3 protein: CASSPFQGGKNTEAFF; CDR3 DNA: TGTGCCAGTAGCCCATTCCAGGGGGGAAAGAACACTGAAGCTTTCTTT
D gene: TRBD1; clone size: once; J gene: TRBJ2-7; CDR3 length: 15; V gene: TRBV10-3; CDR3 protein: CAISPGAGGSYEQYF; CDR3 DNA: TGTGCCATCAGCCCAGGCGCAGGGGGATCCTACGAGCAGTACTTC
D gene: TRBD1; clone size: once; J gene: TRBJ1-1; CDR3 length: 11; V gene: TRBV28; CDR3 protein: CASNQRGQAFF; CDR3 DNA: TGTGCCAGCAATCAGAGGGGGCAGGCTTTCTTT
D gene: TRBD1; clone size: .; J gene: TRBJ1-2; CDR3 length: 15; V gene: TRBV18; CDR3 protein: CASSPPLGQGPGYTF; CDR3 DNA: TGTGCCAGCTCACCACCGCTGGGACAGGGTCCCGGCTACACCTTC
D gene: .; clone size: .; J gene: TRBJ2-7; CDR3 length: 14; V gene: TRBV5-1; CDR3 protein: CASSLSGGTYEQYF; CDR3 DNA: TGCGCCAGCAGCTTGTCGGGCGGAACCTACGAGCAGTACTTC
D gene: TRBD1; clone size: .; J gene: TRBJ2-3; CDR3 length: 14; V gene: TRBV6-5; CDR3 protein: CASSYSGGADTQYF; CDR3 DNA: TGTGCCAGCAGTTATTCAGGGGGCGCAGATACGCAGTATTTT
D gene: .; clone size: .; J gene: TRBJ2-7; CDR3 length: 9; V gene: TRBV3-1/TRBV3-2; CDR3 protein: CASSQNRNF; CDR3 DNA: TGTGCCAGCAGCCAAAATAGGAACTTC
D gene: TRBD2; clone size: .; J gene: TRBJ2-1; CDR3 length: 16; V gene: TRBV6-5; CDR3 protein: CASSYSGTSGTNEQFF; CDR3 DNA: TGTGCCAGCAGTTACTCAGGGACTAGCGGGACTAATGAGCAGTTCTTC
D gene: .; clone size: .; J gene: TRBJ2-4; CDR3 length: 14; V gene: TRBV19; CDR3 protein: CASRAGDPKNIQYF; CDR3 DNA: TGTGCCAGTAGGGCAGGGGACCCCAAAAACATTCAGTACTTC
D gene: TRBD1; clone size: .; J gene: TRBJ2-7; CDR3 length: 14; V gene: TRBV30; CDR3 protein: CAWTSDRVGDEQYF; CDR3 DNA: TGTGCCTGGACCTCGGACAGGGTAGGCGACGAGCAGTACTTC
D gene: .; clone size: .; J gene: TRBJ2-5; CDR3 length: 14; V gene: TRBV7-8; CDR3 protein: CASSPVTIQETQYF; CDR3 DNA: TGTGCCAGCAGTCCCGTCACGATACAAGAGACCCAGTACTTC
D gene: .; clone size: .; J gene: TRBJ1-1; CDR3 length: 15; V gene: TRBV18; CDR3 protein: CASSQGKGRNTEAFF; CDR3 DNA: TGTGCCAGCTCACAGGGGAAAGGGAGAAACACTGAAGCTTTCTTT
D gene: .; clone size: .; J gene: TRBJ2-3; CDR3 length: 14; V gene: TRBV11-3; CDR3 protein: CASSQGHLTDTQYF; CDR3 DNA: TGTGCCAGCAGCCAAGGACACCTCACAGATACGCAGTATTTT
D gene: .; clone size: .; J gene: TRBJ1-1; CDR3 length: 17; V gene: TRBV5-1; CDR3 protein: CASSLVVGDPMNTEAFF; CDR3 DNA: TGCGCCAGCAGCTTGGTAGTAGGCGACCCCATGAACACTGAAGCTTTCTTT
D gene: TRBD2; clone size: .; J gene: TRBJ2-3; CDR3 length: 15; V gene: TRBV2; CDR3 protein: CASKQTSGNSDTQYF; CDR3 DNA: TGTGCCAGCAAACAGACTAGCGGTAACTCAGATACGCAGTATTTT
D gene: TRBD1; clone size: .; J gene: TRBJ2-1; CDR3 length: 15; V gene: TRBV7-3; CDR3 protein: CASSSPGTAYNEQFF; CDR3 DNA: TGTGCCAGCAGTTCCCCCGGGACAGCATACAATGAGCAGTTCTTC
D gene: TRBD2; clone size: .; J gene: TRBJ2-1; CDR3 length: 15; V gene: TRBV30; CDR3 protein: CAWSVKSGGYNEQFF; CDR3 DNA: TGTGCCTGGAGTGTAAAAAGCGGGGGGTACAATGAGCAGTTCTTC
D gene: .; clone size: .; J gene: TRBJ1-1; CDR3 length: 13; V gene: TRBV11-2; CDR3 protein: CASSFGLNTEAFF; CDR3 DNA: TGTGCCAGCAGCTTCGGCCTGAACACTGAGGCTTTCTTT
D gene: .; clone size: .; J gene: TRBJ1-1; CDR3 length: 13; V gene: TRBV9; CDR3 protein: CASSVPQGTEAFF; CDR3 DNA: TGTGCCAGCAGCGTACCACAGGGAACTGAAGCTTTCTTT
D gene: TRBD1; clone size: .; J gene: TRBJ2-1; CDR3 length: 12; V gene: TRBV30; CDR3 protein: CAAGGLNNEQFF; CDR3 DNA: TGTGCCGCAGGGGGTCTAAACAATGAGCAGTTCTTC
D gene: .; clone size: .; J gene: TRBJ1-4; CDR3 length: 16; V gene: TRBV7-8; CDR3 protein: CASSLFGGARFGKLFF; CDR3 DNA: TGTGCCAGCAGCTTATTCGGGGGGGCGCGATTCGGAAAACTGTTTTTT
D gene: TRBD1; clone size: .; J gene: TRBJ2-5; CDR3 length: 14; V gene: TRBV5-4; CDR3 protein: CASSDGTGRETQYF; CDR3 DNA: TGTGCCAGCAGCGACGGGACAGGGAGGGAGACCCAGTACTTC
D gene: TRBD1; clone size: .; J gene: TRBJ1-5; CDR3 length: 13; V gene: TRBV6-5; CDR3 protein: CASSGTDNLPQHF; CDR3 DNA: TGTGCCAGCTCCGGGACAGACAATCTACCCCAGCATTTT
D gene: .; clone size: .; J gene: TRBJ2-3; CDR3 length: 16; V gene: TRBV7-3; CDR3 protein: CASSLEVGKIGGTQYF; CDR3 DNA: TGTGCCAGCAGCTTAGAAGTGGGAAAGATAGGGGGTACGCAGTATTTT
D gene: .; clone size: .; J gene: TRBJ1-2; CDR3 length: 12; V gene: TRBV29-1; CDR3 protein: CSVVQGFHGYTF; CDR3 DNA: TGCAGCGTCGTTCAGGGTTTTCATGGCTACACCTTC
D gene: .; clone size: few; J gene: TRBJ1-2; CDR3 length: 13; V gene: TRBV6-1; CDR3 protein: CASSAVPSYGYTF; CDR3 DNA: TGTGCCAGCAGCGCAGTCCCCAGCTATGGCTACACCTTC
D gene: .; clone size: .; J gene: TRBJ2-5; CDR3 length: 10; V gene: TRBV20-1; CDR3 protein: CSAPRQTQYF; CDR3 DNA: TGCAGTGCTCCTCGGCAGACCCAGTACTTC
D gene: .; clone size: .; J gene: TRBJ2-7; CDR3 length: 15; V gene: TRBV5-1; CDR3 protein: CASSLLGQSSYEQYF; CDR3 DNA: TGCGCCAGCAGCTTGCTAGGACAGAGCTCCTACGAGCAGTACTTC
D gene: .; clone size: .; J gene: TRBJ2-1; CDR3 length: 9; V gene: TRBV7-3; CDR3 protein: CATNNEQFF; CDR3 DNA: TGTGCCACGAACAATGAGCAGTTCTTC
D gene: TRBD2; clone size: .; J gene: TRBJ2-1; CDR3 length: 17; V gene: TRBV14; CDR3 protein: CASSRKTSGGDYNEQFF; CDR3 DNA: TGTGCCAGCAGCCGCAAGACTAGCGGGGGCGACTACAATGAGCAGTTCTTC
D gene: .; clone size: .; J gene: TRBJ1-2; CDR3 length: 13; V gene: TRBV19; CDR3 protein: CASSTLQGTGYTF; CDR3 DNA: TGTGCCAGTAGTACCCTACAGGGAACTGGCTACACCTTC
D gene: TRBD1; clone size: .; J gene: TRBJ1-1; CDR3 length: 14; V gene: TRBV7-2; CDR3 protein: CASSSGGSVTEAFF; CDR3 DNA: TGTGCCAGCAGCTCAGGGGGGTCGGTCACTGAAGCTTTCTTT
D gene: TRBD1; clone size: .; J gene: TRBJ1-2; CDR3 length: 14; V gene: TRBV7-8; CDR3 protein: CASSKSGQAYGYTF; CDR3 DNA: TGTGCCAGCAGCAAATCGGGACAGGCCTATGGCTACACCTTC
D gene: .; clone size: .; J gene: TRBJ1-1; CDR3 length: 15; V gene: TRBV5-1; CDR3 protein: CASSLEGRGRTEAFF; CDR3 DNA: TGCGCCAGCAGCTTGGAGGGCAGGGGCAGGACTGAAGCTTTCTTT
D gene: .; clone size: .; J gene: TRBJ1-1; CDR3 length: 11; V gene: TRBV19; CDR3 protein: CATTPGRGAFF; CDR3 DNA: TGTGCCACCACCCCAGGGAGGGGAGCTTTCTTT
D gene: TRBD1; clone size: .; J gene: TRBJ2-7; CDR3 length: 15; V gene: TRBV5-5; CDR3 protein: CASSLRTGGEYEQYF; CDR3 DNA: TGTGCCAGCAGCTTAAGGACAGGGGGAGAGTACGAGCAGTACTTC
D gene: .; clone size: .; J gene: TRBJ1-1; CDR3 length: 14; V gene: TRBV9; CDR3 protein: CASSVVGTGTEAFF; CDR3 DNA: TGTGCCAGCAGCGTAGTAGGGACGGGGACTGAAGCTTTCTTT
D gene: .; clone size: .; J gene: TRBJ1-5; CDR3 length: 13; V gene: TRBV10-1; CDR3 protein: CASSGSSNQPQHF; CDR3 DNA: TGCGCCAGCAGCGGGAGTAGCAATCAGCCCCAGCATTTT
D gene: TRBD2; clone size: .; J gene: TRBJ2-7; CDR3 length: 15; V gene: TRBV19; CDR3 protein: CASSRKREESYEQYF; CDR3 DNA: TGTGCCAGTAGCCGGAAGCGGGAGGAATCCTACGAGCAGTACTTC
D gene: TRBD1; clone size: .; J gene: TRBJ1-1; CDR3 length: 14; V gene: TRBV18; CDR3 protein: CASSPTGQNFEAFF; CDR3 DNA: TGTGCCAGCTCACCCACGGGACAGAACTTTGAAGCTTTCTTT
D gene: TRBD2; clone size: .; J gene: TRBJ2-3; CDR3 length: 16; V gene: TRBV28; CDR3 protein: CAIDRGLAGTGDTQYF; CDR3 DNA: TGTGCCATCGACCGGGGACTAGCGGGGACCGGGGATACGCAGTATTTT
D gene: TRBD2; clone size: .; J gene: TRBJ2-7; CDR3 length: 16; V gene: TRBV10-3; CDR3 protein: CAISEGTSGGANEQYF; CDR3 DNA: TGTGCCATCAGTGAGGGGACTAGCGGGGGGGCCAACGAGCAGTACTTC
D gene: TRBD1; clone size: .; J gene: TRBJ1-2; CDR3 length: 16; V gene: TRBV5-1; CDR3 protein: CASSLEATGGKYGYTF; CDR3 DNA: TGCGCCAGCAGCTTGGAGGCGACAGGGGGTAAATATGGCTACACCTTC
D gene: .; clone size: .; J gene: TRBJ1-3; CDR3 length: 16; V gene: TRBV11-3; CDR3 protein: CASSPGPTYSGNTIYF; CDR3 DNA: TGTGCCAGCAGCCCAGGGCCAACCTACTCTGGAAACACCATATATTTT
D gene: .; clone size: .; J gene: TRBJ1-1; CDR3 length: 12; V gene: TRBV28; CDR3 protein: CASSLVITEAFF; CDR3 DNA: TGTGCCAGCAGTTTGGTGATCACTGAAGCTTTCTTT
D gene: .; clone size: .; J gene: TRBJ1-3; CDR3 length: 12; V gene: TRBV11-2; CDR3 protein: CASSFSGNTIYF; CDR3 DNA: TGTGCTAGCTCCTTCTCTGGAAACACCATATATTTT
D gene: .; clone size: .; J gene: TRBJ2-7; CDR3 length: 14; V gene: TRBV19; CDR3 protein: CATRGTWGDYEQYF; CDR3 DNA: TGTGCCACCAGGGGAACTTGGGGTGACTACGAGCAGTACTTC
D gene: TRBD2; clone size: medium-sized; J gene: TRBJ2-5; CDR3 length: 18; V gene: TRBV4-1; CDR3 protein: CASSPSPGTSYGRETQYF; CDR3 DNA: TGCGCCAGCAGCCCCTCCCCCGGGACTAGCTATGGCCGAGAGACCCAGTACTTC
D gene: TRBD2; clone size: .; J gene: TRBJ2-1; CDR3 length: 15; V gene: TRBV5-1; CDR3 protein: CASSSLAGVSDEQFF; CDR3 DNA: TGCGCCAGCAGCTCCCTAGCGGGAGTTAGCGATGAGCAGTTCTTC
D gene: .; clone size: .; J gene: TRBJ2-2; CDR3 length: 17; V gene: TRBV4-3; CDR3 protein: CASSQWFRGRNTGELFF; CDR3 DNA: TGCGCCAGCAGCCAATGGTTTAGGGGGAGAAACACCGGGGAGCTGTTTTTT
D gene: TRBD2; clone size: .; J gene: TRBJ2-5; CDR3 length: 16; V gene: TRBV4-3; CDR3 protein: CASSQEVAGNQETQYF; CDR3 DNA: TGCGCCAGCAGCCAAGAGGTAGCGGGGAATCAAGAGACCCAGTACTTC